This T cell receptor (beta chain) was observed in a study of glioma-infiltrating T cells (dated by TCRdb to about 2016). Background for the entire study: Glioma tissue, non-neoplastic brain tissue and matched peripheral blood mononuclear cells were used as sources from which TCR alpha- and beta-chain repertoires were sequenced. To measure divergence between tissue and blood T-cell populations, each tissue-infiltrating repertoire was compared with the peripheral blood repertoire of the same patient. The paired cohort comprised three low-grade glioma patients, about eight primary glioblastoma patients and three non-glioma patients contributing non-neoplastic brain tissue.

This clonotype came up many times. No cognate antigen has been identified for it. Per-base quality was not reported, and no clone a single base away is much larger than it. The iRepertoire nested amplicon-rescue multiplex PCR (arm-PCR) platform was used to amplify TCR alpha and beta CDR3 regions from RNA. The input for one-step reverse transcription and amplification was roughly 90-450 ng of tissue mRNA or PBMC total RNA. Following bead purification, Illumina adapters were added through a secondary multiplex PCR, and the libraries were then gel-purified between 200 and 400 bp. Internal 6-nucleotide barcodes were carried by the libraries and were used for demultiplexing. The libraries were sequenced on an Illumina MiSeq using 2x220 or 2x250 nucleotide paired-end reads. As for the original processing: Paired reads were merged with FLASH 1.2.11 and aligned to the GRCh37 human genome with BWA-MEM before extracting TRA and TRB reads. An IMGT-derived reference of cassette sequences and CDR3 motifs, with pseudogenes included, was used for V and J assignment. Reads were translated in three frames, and productive CDR3s were defined as those with a C...FGXG motif and no stop codons. Unique combinations of V-J cassette pair and CDR3 amino acid sequence were defined as clonotypes. Filtering of reads was based on Hamming distance, with the threshold set by the sequence error rate of each sample in mapped regions. Using fastp trimming at Q25 and MiXCR clonotype assembly, TCRdb reanalyzed the public sequencing data and kept in-frame beta chains. All rows with the same CDR3 protein become a single entry with the most common DNA and genes. These V and J calls originate from TCRdb's pipeline instead of the authors' own analysis. A total of fewer than 250,000 distinct CDR3 sequences appear in this sample, about 32% of them only once. The ten biggest clones cover 20% to 25% of the sample.

Broader findings and caveats from the paper: VJ-independent divergence between tissue and blood was found to be below expectation in non-neoplastic patients but above expectation in all gliomas, particularly low-grade gliomas. Only a very small number of CDR3 sequences turned up in both tissue and blood, a result put down to high CDR3 diversity combined with limited sampling. The group comparisons were based on small numbers of patients: three non-neoplastic, three low-grade glioma and roughly eight glioblastoma patients.

Taken from cysteine to phenylalanine, the CDR3 has 15 residues. Only the CDR3 DNA is retained, 45 bases long and in frame from the first base. The germline V gene (reference sequence) supplies CDR1 DFQATT and CDR2 SNEGSKA. V trim: 0 bases; J trim: 2 bases; unmatched bases: 4. The sequence was obtained from a human donor with low-grade glioma or glioblastoma, undergoing nonglioma brain surgery, or in good health (not recorded which). The rearranged chain carries TRBV20-1 and TRBJ2-7, with 10 bases in between that match TRBD2. The material sequenced was glioma tissue, nonneoplastic brain tissue, or PBMCs (not recorded which). The nucleotide sequence reads as follows: TGCAGTGCTAGAGATCATAGCGGGGGGCCCTACGAGCAGTACTTC. Its amino acids are CSARDHSGGPYEQYF.